The clone carrying this TCR beta chain was seen many times. Its specificity is unknown. This sample is part of a study of early T cells in non-severe SARS-CoV-2 infection. Study in general: Sequenced bulk RNA came from whole blood that was unsorted, and chains were unpaired. Study results and caveats: VDJdb matching skewed toward anti-spike CD8 responses, missing private and CD4 specificities.

Attachment of unique molecular identifiers was made to individual cDNA molecules. Using its own MiXCR run on the 5' RACE reads, TCRdb lists one record per CDR3 protein. The table shows 20,000 to 25,000 distinct CDR3 sequences, with approximately 5% occurring only once. This receptor was identified in an adult who was a healthcare worker with PCR-confirmed SARS-CoV-2 infection or an uninfected control (not recorded which). Sequences were obtained from whole blood.

CDR3 nucleotides: TGTGCCAGCCGCGACCCCGGGACAGCAGATGAAAAACTGTTTTTT. Residues: CASRDPGTADEKLFF. The chain has TRBV19 and TRBJ1-4; 7 nucleotides match TRBD1. V was clipped by 9 bases and J by 6 bases; unmatched bases: 13. CDR1 is LNHDA and CDR2 is SQIVND in the germline V gene (reference sequence). The CDR3 is 15 amino acids.